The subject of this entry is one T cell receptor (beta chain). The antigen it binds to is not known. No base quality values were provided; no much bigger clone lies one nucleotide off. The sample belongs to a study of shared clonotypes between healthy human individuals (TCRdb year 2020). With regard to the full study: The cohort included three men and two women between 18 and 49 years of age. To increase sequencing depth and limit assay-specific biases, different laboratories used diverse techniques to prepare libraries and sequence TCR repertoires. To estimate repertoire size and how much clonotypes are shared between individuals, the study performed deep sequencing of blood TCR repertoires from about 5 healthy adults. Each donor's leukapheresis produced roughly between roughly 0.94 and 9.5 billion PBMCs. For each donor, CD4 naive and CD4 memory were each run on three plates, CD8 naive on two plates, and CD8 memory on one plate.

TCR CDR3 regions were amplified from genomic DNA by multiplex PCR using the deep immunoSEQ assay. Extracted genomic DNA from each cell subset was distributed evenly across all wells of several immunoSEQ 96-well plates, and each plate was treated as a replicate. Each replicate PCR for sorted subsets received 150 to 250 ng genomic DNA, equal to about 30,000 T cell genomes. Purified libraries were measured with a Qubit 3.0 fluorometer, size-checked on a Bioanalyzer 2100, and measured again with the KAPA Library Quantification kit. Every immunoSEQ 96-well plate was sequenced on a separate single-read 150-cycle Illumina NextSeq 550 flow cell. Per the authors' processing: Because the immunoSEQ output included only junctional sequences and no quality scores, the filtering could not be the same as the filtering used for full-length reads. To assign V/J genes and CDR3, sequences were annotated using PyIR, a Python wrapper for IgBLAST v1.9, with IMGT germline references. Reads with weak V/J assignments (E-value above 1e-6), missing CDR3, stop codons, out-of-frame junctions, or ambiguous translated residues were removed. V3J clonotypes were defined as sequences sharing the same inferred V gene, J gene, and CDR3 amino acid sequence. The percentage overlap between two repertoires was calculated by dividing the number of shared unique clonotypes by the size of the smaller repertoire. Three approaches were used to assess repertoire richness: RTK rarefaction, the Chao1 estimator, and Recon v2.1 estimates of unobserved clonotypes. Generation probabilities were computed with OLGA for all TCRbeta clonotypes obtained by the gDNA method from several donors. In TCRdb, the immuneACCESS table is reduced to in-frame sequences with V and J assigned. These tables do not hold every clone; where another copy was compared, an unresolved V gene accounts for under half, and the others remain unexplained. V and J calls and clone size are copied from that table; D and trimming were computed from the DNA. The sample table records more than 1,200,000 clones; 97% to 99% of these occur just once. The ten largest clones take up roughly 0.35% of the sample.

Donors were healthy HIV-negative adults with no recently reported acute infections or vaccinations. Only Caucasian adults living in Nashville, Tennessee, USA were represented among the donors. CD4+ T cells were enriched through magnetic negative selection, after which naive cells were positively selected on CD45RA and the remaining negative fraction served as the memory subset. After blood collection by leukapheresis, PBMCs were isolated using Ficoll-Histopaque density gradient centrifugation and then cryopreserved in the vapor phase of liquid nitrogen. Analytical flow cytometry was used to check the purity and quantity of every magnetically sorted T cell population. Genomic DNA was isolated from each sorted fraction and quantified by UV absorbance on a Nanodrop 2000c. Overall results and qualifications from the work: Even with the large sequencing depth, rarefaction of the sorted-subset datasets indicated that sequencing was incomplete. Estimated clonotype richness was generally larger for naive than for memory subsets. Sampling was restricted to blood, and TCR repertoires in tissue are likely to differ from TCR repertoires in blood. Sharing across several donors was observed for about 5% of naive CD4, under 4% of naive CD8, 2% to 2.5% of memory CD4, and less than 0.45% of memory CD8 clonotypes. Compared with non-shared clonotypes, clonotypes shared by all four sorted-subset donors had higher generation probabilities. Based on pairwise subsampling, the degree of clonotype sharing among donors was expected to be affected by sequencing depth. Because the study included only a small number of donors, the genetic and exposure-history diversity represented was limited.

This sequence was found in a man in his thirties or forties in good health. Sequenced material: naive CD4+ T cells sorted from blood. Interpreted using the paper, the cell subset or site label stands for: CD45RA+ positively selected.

The DNA sequence is given as TGTGCCAGCAGGCAGGCAACTAATGAAAAACTGTTTTTT. This sequence encodes CASRQATNEKLFF. The chain was built from TRBV11-2 and TRBJ1-4, with the D gene not clear enough to name. The junction shows trimming of 6 bases on V and 0 bases on J, plus 5 bases between the germline ends. CDR1 and CDR2 (SGHAT, FQNNGV) derive from the germline V gene. The CDR3 spans 13 residues, from the cysteine through the phenylalanine. CDR3 DNA is the only sequence kept; it has 39 bases, read in frame from the first base.